This entry features one T cell receptor (beta chain) sequence. Antigen specificity is unknown. This sample is drawn from a study of Ad26.COV2.S vaccination and SARS-CoV-2 variants. Study results and limitations: People who got the vaccine had more spike-specific TCR breadth than people who got placebo. The breadth of spike-specific CD8+ and CD4+ T cell responses after vaccination was reportedly substantial.

TCRdb keeps only in-frame clones here, not all; method: immunoSEQ multiplex PCR. Among 85,000 to 120,000 clones listed, about 78% were seen once. Germline CDR1 is SNHLY and CDR2 is FYNNEI. The CDR3 consists of 16 residues. The trim removed 6 bases at V and 7 bases at J, leaving 9 bases unmatched. Material: peripheral blood, obtained after recovery from COVID-19. V usage is TRBV2 and J usage is TRBJ2-1; 13 nucleotides line up with TRBD2. The TCR was taken from a human donor who had recovered from COVID-19. The CDR3 is CASRARLAGGLNEQFF. The CDR3 coding sequence is TGTGCCAGCAGAGCCCGACTAGCGGGGGGTCTTAATGAGCAGTTCTTC.